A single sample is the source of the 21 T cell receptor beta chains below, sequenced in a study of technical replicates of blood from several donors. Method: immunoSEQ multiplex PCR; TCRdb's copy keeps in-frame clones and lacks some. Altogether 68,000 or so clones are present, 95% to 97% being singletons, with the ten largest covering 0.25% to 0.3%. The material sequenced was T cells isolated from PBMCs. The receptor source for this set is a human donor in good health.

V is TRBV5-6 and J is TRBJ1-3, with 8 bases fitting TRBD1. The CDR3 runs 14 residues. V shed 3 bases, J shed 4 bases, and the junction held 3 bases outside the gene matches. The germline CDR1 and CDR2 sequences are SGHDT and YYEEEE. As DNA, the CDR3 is TGTGCCAGCAGCTCGACAGGGGCAGGAAACACCATATATTTT. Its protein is CASSSTGAGNTIYF.

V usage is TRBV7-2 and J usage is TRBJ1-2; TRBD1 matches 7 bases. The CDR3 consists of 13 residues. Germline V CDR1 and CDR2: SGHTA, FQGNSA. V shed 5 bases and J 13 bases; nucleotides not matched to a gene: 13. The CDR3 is CASSPKTGHKITF. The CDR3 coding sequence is TGTGCCAGCAGCCCAAAGACAGGGCATAAGATCACCTTC. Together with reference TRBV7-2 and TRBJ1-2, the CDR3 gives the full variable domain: GAGVSQSPSNKVTEKGKDVELRCDPISGHTALYWYRQSLGQGLEFLIYFQGNSAPDKSGLPSDRFSAERTGGSVSTLTIQRTQQEDSAVYLCASSPKTGHKITFGSGTRLTVV.

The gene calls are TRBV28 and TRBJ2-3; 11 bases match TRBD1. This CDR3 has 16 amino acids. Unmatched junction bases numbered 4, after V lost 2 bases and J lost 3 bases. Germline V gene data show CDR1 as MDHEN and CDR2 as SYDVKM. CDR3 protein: CASSLGTGGETDTQYF. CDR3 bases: TGTGCCAGCAGTTTAGGGACAGGGGGTGAGACAGATACGCAGTATTTT.

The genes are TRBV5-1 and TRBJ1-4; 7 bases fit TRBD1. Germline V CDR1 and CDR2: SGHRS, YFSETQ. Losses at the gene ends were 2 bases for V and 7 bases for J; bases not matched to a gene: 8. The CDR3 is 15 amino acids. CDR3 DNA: TGCGCCAGCAGCTTAGGAGGGGGCGCGAGTGAAAAACTGTTTTTT. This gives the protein CASSLGGGASEKLFF. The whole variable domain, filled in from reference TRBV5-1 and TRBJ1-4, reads KAGVTQTPRYLIKTRGQQVTLSCSPISGHRSVSWYQQTPGQGLQFLFEYFSETQRNKGNFPGRFSGRQFSNSRSEMNVSTLELGDSALYLCASSLGGGASEKLFFGSGTQLSVL.

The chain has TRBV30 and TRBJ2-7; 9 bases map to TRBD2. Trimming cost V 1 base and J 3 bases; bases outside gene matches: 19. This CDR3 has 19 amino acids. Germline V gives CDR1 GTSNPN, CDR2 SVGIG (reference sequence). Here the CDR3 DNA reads TGTGCCTGGAGTGGAATCGCGCGGACTAGCGTAGGAAGTATCTACGAGCAGTACTTC. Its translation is CAWSGIARTSVGSIYEQYF.

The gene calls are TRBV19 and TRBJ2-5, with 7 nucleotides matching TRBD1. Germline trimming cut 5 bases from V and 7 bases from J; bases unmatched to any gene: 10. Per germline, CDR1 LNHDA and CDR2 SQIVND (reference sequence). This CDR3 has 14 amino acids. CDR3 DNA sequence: TGTGCCAGTAGTTCTTCTGACAGGGTCATGACCCAGTACTTC. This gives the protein CASSSSDRVMTQYF. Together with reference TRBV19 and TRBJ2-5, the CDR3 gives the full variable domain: DGGITQSPKYLFRKEGQNVTLSCEQNLNHDAMYWYRQDPGQGLRLIYYSQIVNDFQKGDIAEGYSVSREKKESFPLTVTSAQKNPTAFYLCASSSSDRVMTQYFGPGTRLLVL.

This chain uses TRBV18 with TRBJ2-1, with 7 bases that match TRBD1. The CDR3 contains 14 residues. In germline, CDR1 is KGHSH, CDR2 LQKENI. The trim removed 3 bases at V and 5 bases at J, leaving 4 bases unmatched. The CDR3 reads CASSPSTGDNEQFF. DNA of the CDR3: TGTGCCAGCTCACCGTCTACAGGGGACAATGAGCAGTTCTTC.

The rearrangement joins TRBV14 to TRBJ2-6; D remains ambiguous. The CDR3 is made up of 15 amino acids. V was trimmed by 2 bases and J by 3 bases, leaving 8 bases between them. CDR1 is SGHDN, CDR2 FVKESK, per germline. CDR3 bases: TGTGCCAGCAGCCAATATTACGGTGGGGCCAACGTCCTGACTTTC. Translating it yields CASSQYYGGANVLTF. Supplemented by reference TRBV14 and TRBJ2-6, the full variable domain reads EAGVTQFPSHSVIEKGQTVTLRCDPISGHDNLYWYRRVMGKEIKFLLHFVKESKQDESGMPNNRFLAERTGGTYSTLKVQPAELEDSGVYFCASSQYYGGANVLTFGAGSRLTVL.

The CDR3 spells CASSLVRLVVSYEQYF. The DNA for the CDR3 is TGTGCCAGCAGCTTAGTTAGACTAGTCGTATCCTACGAGCAGTACTTC. This rearrangement joins TRBV7-2 to TRBJ2-7; maybe TRBD2 (6 bases). With 1 base removed from V and 1 base from J, the gap between germline ends came to 14 bases. CDR1 and CDR2 (germline): SGHTA, FQGNSA. CDR3 length: 16 residues.

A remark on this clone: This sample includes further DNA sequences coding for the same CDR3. DNA of the CDR3: TGCGCCAGCAGCTTGGACGGTAACTATGGCTACACCTTC. Amino acid sequence: CASSLDGNYGYTF. The chain carries TRBV5-1 and TRBJ1-2; D gene uncertain. The CDR3 covers 13 residues. V was trimmed by 0 bases and J by 1 base, leaving 4 bases between them. The V gene's germline CDR1 is SGHRS and CDR2 YFSETQ.

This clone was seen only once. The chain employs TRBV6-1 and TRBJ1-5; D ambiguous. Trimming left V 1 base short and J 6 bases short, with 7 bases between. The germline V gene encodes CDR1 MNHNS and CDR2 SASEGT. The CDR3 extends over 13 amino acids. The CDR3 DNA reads TGTGCCAGCAGTGAAGGGCTAGGTCAGCCCCAGCATTTT. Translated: CASSEGLGQPQHF.

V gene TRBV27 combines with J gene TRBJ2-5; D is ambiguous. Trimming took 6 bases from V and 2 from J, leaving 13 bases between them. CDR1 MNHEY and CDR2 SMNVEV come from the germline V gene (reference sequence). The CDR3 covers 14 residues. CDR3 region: CASSLIGSQETQYF. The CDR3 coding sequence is TGTGCCAGCAGCCTAATCGGGTCTCAAGAGACCCAGTACTTC.

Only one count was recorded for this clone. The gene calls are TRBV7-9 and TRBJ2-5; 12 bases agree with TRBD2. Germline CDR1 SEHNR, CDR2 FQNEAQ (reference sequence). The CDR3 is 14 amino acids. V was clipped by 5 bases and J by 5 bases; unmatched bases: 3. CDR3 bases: TGTGCCAGCAGCGCAACTAGCGGGGGGGAGACCCAGTACTTC. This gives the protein CASSATSGGETQYF.

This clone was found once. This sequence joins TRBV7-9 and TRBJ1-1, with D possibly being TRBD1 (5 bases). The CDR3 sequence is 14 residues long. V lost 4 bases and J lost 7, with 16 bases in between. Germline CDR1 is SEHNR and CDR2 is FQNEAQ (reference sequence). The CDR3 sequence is CASSSNSQGVEAFF. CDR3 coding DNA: TGTGCCAGCAGCTCCAATTCTCAGGGTGTTGAAGCTTTCTTT.

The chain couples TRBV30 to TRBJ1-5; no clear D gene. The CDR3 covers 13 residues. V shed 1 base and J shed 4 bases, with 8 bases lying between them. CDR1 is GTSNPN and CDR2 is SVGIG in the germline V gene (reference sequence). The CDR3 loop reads CAWSDEGNQPQHF. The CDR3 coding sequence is TGTGCCTGGAGTGATGAGGGAAATCAGCCCCAGCATTTT. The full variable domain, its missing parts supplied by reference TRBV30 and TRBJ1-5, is SQTIHQWPATLVQPVGSPLSLECTVEGTSNPNLYWYRQAAGRGLQLLFYSVGIGQISSEVPQNLSASRPQDRQFILSSKKLLLSDSGFYLCAWSDEGNQPQHFGDGTRLSIL.

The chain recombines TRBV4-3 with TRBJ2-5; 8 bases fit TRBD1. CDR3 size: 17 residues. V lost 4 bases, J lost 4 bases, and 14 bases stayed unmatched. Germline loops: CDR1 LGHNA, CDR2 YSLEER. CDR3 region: CASSRLRTGSLSETQYF. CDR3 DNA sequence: TGCGCCAGCAGCCGACTAAGGACAGGGTCCCTTTCAGAGACCCAGTACTTC.

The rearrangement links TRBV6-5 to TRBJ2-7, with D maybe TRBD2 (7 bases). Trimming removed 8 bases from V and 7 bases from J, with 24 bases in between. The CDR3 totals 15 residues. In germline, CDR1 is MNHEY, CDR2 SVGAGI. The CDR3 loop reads CASRGPGTGGQEQYF. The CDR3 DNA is TGTGCCAGCCGTGGACCCGGGACGGGGGGACAAGAGCAGTACTTC.

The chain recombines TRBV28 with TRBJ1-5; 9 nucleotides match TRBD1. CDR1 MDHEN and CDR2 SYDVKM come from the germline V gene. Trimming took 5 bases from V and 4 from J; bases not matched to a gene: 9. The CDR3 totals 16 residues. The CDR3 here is CASSPGGQGGNQPQHF. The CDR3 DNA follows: TGTGCCAGCAGTCCAGGGGGACAGGGAGGGAATCAGCCCCAGCATTTT.

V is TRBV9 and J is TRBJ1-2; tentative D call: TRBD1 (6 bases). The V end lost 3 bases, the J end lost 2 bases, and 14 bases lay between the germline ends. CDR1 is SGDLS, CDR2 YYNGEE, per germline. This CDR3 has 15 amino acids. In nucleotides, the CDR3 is TGTGCCAGCAGCGCGGACGGCAGGGGCAACTATGGCTACACCTTC. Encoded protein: CASSADGRGNYGYTF.

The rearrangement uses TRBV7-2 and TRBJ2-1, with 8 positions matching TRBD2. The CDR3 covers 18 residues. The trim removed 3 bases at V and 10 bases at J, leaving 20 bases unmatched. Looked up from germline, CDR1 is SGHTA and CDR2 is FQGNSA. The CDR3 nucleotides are TGTGCCAGCAGCTTTTCCCCCATGGCGGGAGGCCTTCCCCGGGAGCAGTTCTTC. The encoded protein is CASSFSPMAGGLPREQFF. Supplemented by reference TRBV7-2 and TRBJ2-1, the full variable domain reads GAGVSQSPSNKVTEKGKDVELRCDPISGHTALYWYRQSLGQGLEFLIYFQGNSAPDKSGLPSDRFSAERTGGSVSTLTIQRTQQEDSAVYLCASSFSPMAGGLPREQFFGPGTRLTVL.

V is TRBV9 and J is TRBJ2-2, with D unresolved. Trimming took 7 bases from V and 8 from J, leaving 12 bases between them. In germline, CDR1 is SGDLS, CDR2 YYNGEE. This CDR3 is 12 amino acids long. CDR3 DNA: TGTGCCAGCGCATATACGGTGGGGGAGCTGTTTTTT. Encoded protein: CASAYTVGELFF.